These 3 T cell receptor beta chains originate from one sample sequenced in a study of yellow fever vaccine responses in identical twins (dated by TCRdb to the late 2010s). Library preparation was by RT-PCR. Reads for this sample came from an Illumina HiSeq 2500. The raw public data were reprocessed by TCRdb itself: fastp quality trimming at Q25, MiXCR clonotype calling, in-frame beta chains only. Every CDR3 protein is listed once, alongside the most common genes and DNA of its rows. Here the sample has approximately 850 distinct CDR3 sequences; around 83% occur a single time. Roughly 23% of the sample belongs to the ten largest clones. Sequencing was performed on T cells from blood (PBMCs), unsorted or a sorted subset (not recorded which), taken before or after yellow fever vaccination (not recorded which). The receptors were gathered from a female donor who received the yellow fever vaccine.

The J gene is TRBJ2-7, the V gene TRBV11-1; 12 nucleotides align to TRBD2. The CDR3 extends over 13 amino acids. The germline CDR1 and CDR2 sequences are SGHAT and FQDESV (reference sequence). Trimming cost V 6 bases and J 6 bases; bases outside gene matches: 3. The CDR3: CASRSSGRGEQYF. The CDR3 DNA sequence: TGTGCCAGCAGATCTAGCGGGAGGGGCGAGCAGTACTTC.

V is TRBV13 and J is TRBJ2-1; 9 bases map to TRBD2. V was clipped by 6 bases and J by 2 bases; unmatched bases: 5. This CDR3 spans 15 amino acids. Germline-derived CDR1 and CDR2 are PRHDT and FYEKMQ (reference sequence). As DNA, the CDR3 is TGTGCCAGCAGACCAGCGGGGGGTGCCTACAATGAGCAGTTCTTC. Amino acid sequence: CASRPAGGAYNEQFF.

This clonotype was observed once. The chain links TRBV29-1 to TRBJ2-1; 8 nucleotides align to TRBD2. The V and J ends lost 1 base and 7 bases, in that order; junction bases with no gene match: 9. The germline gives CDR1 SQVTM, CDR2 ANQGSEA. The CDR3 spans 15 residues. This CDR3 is CSVEGMAGGVNEQFF. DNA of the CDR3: TGCAGCGTTGAAGGGATGGCGGGAGGCGTTAATGAGCAGTTCTTC.